This T cell receptor (beta chain) is drawn from a study of identical twins. TCRdb fed the 5' RACE reads into MiXCR, producing one record per CDR3 protein. The table shows 400,000 to 550,000 distinct CDR3 sequences, with 14% occurring only once. Per germline, CDR1 KGHSH and CDR2 LQKENI. The CDR3 spans 15 residues. V lost 6 bases to trimming and J lost 2 bases, with 16 bases between them. This clonotype was seen only a few times. These same data were also listed under a study on yellow fever vaccine responses in identical twins.

The specimen was CD4+ T cells sorted from blood. The chain joins TRBV18 to TRBJ2-5; D perhaps matches TRBD1 (6 bases). This receptor was obtained from a woman aged 18-29 years in good health. CDR3 sequence: CASSGLGGLQETQYF. The CDR3 nucleotides read TGTGCCAGCTCCGGCCTAGGGGGTTTACAAGAGACCCAGTACTTC.